This passage covers 17 T cell receptor beta chains from one sample sequenced in a study of patients and donors after allogeneic stem cell transplantation. Via MiXCR, TCRdb re-called the RT-PCR reads, giving one row per CDR3 protein. The sample lists some 200,000 distinct CDR3 sequences, more than 35% seen once, with 33% in the top ten. The sequenced material came from blood, either unsorted or a sorted T cell fraction (not recorded which). The source is a human donor who was either an allogeneic HSCT recipient or a stem cell or donor lymphocyte infusion donor (not recorded which). It is not recorded whose cells these are; they may come from a transplant donor.

This clonotype was seen more than once but under ten times. The rearrangement uses TRBV27 and TRBJ2-1; TRBD2 is a possible D gene (5 bases). Deletions cut 2 bases from V and 3 bases from J, with 17 bases between. The CDR3 has 17 residues. Germline CDR1 reads MNHEY; CDR2 reads SMNVEV (reference sequence). The CDR3 loop reads CASSLRVRSGVYNEQFF. CDR3 bases: TGTGCCAGCAGTTTAAGGGTGAGGAGCGGAGTCTACAATGAGCAGTTCTTC.

The J gene is TRBJ2-1, the V gene TRBV4-2; D ambiguous. The germline V gene has CDR1 LGHNA and CDR2 YNFKEQ. The germline V and J ends were trimmed by 1 base and 8 bases, with 12 bases remaining between them. CDR3 length: 14 amino acids. The CDR3 coding sequence is TGTGCCAGCAGCCAAGGGGTAGCTTTCGATGAGCAGTTCTTC. Protein sequence: CASSQGVAFDEQFF.

This chain uses TRBV12-3 or TRBV12-4 with TRBJ2-3, with D tentatively TRBD1 or TRBD2 (6 bases each). The CDR3 extends over 17 amino acids. V lost 2 bases and J lost 3, with 18 bases in between. The CDR3 DNA is TGTGCCAGCAGTTTATACGGAGGGGGAGGAGGGACAGATACGCAGTATTTT. Translating it yields CASSLYGGGGGTDTQYF.

This clonotype was counted between two and nine times. The chain carries TRBV12-5 and TRBJ1-5; D is undetermined. Germline V gene data show CDR1 as LGHNT and CDR2 as FRNRAP. V was shortened by 6 bases and J by 4 bases, with 10 bases between the two germline ends. This CDR3 has 13 residues. The CDR3 DNA reads TGTGCTAGTGGAGTGGGAGGGAATCAGCCCCAGCATTTT. Encoded protein: CASGVGGNQPQHF.

The chain has TRBV12-3 or TRBV12-4 and TRBJ2-1, with TRBD1 matching over 7 bases. V lost 6 bases to trimming and J lost 4 bases; unmatched junction nucleotides: 18. CDR3 length: 18 residues. This chain's CDR3 is CASRGQGTALTGYNEQFF. The CDR3, as DNA: TGTGCCAGCAGGGGGCAAGGGACAGCGTTGACTGGTTACAATGAGCAGTTCTTC.

The CDR3 nucleotides read TGTGCCAGCAGCCCCTTGGACCCGGGACTAGCGGGAGGGTACAATGAGCAGTTCTTC. Protein: CASSPLDPGLAGGYNEQFF. The V gene is TRBV7-9, the J gene TRBJ2-1; 16 bases fit TRBD2. Germline CDR1 is SEHNR and CDR2 is FQNEAQ (reference sequence). V shed 5 bases, J shed 4 bases, and the junction held 11 bases outside the gene matches. The CDR3 is 19 residues long. The complete variable domain, with remaining parts taken from reference TRBV7-9 and TRBJ2-1, reads DTGVSQNPRHKITKRGQNVTFRCDPISEHNRLYWYRQTLGQGPEFLTYFQNEAQLEKSRLLSDRFSAERPKGSFSTLEIQRTEQGDSAMYLCASSPLDPGLAGGYNEQFFGPGTRLTVL.

V gene TRBV5-6 combines with J gene TRBJ2-2; D uncertain. Germline V gene sequence: CDR1 SGHDT, CDR2 YYEEEE. This CDR3 has 14 amino acids. Trimming took off 4 bases at V and 1 base at J, with 8 bases between the two ends. CDR3 coding DNA: TGTGCCAGCAGCCGTAAGGTGAACACCGGGGAGCTGTTTTTT. Amino acid sequence: CASSRKVNTGELFF.

The sample holds one count of this clonotype. The gene calls are TRBV27 and TRBJ1-1; D gene unclear. V was pared by 2 bases and J by 5 bases, with 12 bases between. Germline V gene data show CDR1 as MNHEY and CDR2 as SMNVEV (reference sequence). The CDR3 length is 14 residues. The CDR3 loop reads CASSLGSQVTEAFF. CDR3 bases: TGTGCCAGCAGTTTAGGATCCCAGGTGACTGAAGCTTTCTTT.

V and J are TRBV29-1 and TRBJ2-7; 9 bases are a match to TRBD1. The CDR3 runs to 14 residues. The germline CDR1 and CDR2 sequences are SQVTM and ANQGSEA. V trimming: 7 bases; J trimming: 4 bases; junction bases outside the gene matches: 11. The CDR3 bases are TGCAGCGCAGTCCGTGGGACAGGGACTTACGAGCAGTACTTC. Its protein product is CSAVRGTGTYEQYF.

The gene calls are TRBV6-5 and TRBJ2-7; the match to TRBD1 covers 7 bases. The CDR3 contains 12 residues. The germline CDR1 and CDR2 sequences are MNHEY and SVGAGI. The CDR3 region is CSCTGVIGEQYF. The CDR3 DNA sequence: TGTTCCTGCACAGGGGTCATTGGCGAGCAGTACTTC.

This chain uses TRBV12-3 or TRBV12-4 with TRBJ1-3; D is unclear. The CDR3 length is 14 residues. Trimming stripped 7 bases from V and 0 bases from J, with 10 bases between. CDR3 coding DNA: TGTGCCAGCAATACATATTACTCTGGAAACACCATATATTTT. Protein product: CASNTYYSGNTIYF.

This clonotype was seen a handful of times. CDR3 coding DNA: TGTGCCAGCAGAATCCTTGGGACAGGCGTCGATGGCTACACCTTC. It translates to CASRILGTGVDGYTF. The V call is TRBV12-3 or TRBV12-4, the J call TRBJ1-2; 8 nucleotides align to TRBD1. V dropped 6 bases and J dropped 6; count of bases not matched to a gene: 12. This CDR3 has 15 residues.

The rearrangement uses TRBV28 and TRBJ1-4, with TRBD1 matching over 8 bases. The germline CDR1 and CDR2 sequences are MDHEN and SYDVKM. The trim removed 6 bases at V and 6 bases at J, leaving 9 bases unmatched. The CDR3 runs 15 residues. CDR3 coding DNA: TGTGCCAGCAGCCGCGGGACAGGCCCCCATGAAAAACTGTTTTTT. Translating gives CASSRGTGPHEKLFF.

The chain carries TRBV27 and TRBJ2-4, with D possibly TRBD2 on 6 matching bases. CDR1 and CDR2 (germline): MNHEY, SMNVEV (reference sequence). The CDR3 is made up of 15 amino acids. Trimming stripped 3 bases from V and 0 bases from J, with 9 bases between. Here the CDR3 DNA reads TGTGCCAGCAGTTTTGCTAGCGCAGCCAAAAACATTCAGTACTTC. The encoded protein is CASSFASAAKNIQYF.

The chain employs TRBV9 and TRBJ2-1; maybe TRBD1 (5 bases). The CDR3 length is 14 residues. CDR1 is SGDLS and CDR2 is YYNGEE in the germline V gene. Trimming pared 0 bases from V and 7 bases from J, leaving 11 bases between. CDR3 amino acids: CASSVAQGTNEQFF. The CDR3 nucleotides read TGTGCCAGCAGCGTAGCCCAGGGTACGAATGAGCAGTTCTTC. Filled out from reference TRBV9 and TRBJ2-1, the complete variable domain reads DSGVTQTPKHLITATGQRVTLRCSPRSGDLSVYWYQQSLDQGLQFLIQYYNGEERAKGNILERFSAQQFPDLHSELNLSSLELGDSALYFCASSVAQGTNEQFFGPGTRLTVL.

This sequence joins TRBV7-9 and TRBJ1-1, with 8 bases lining up with TRBD1. The CDR3 spans 15 residues. V trimming: 2 bases; J trimming: 3 bases; junction bases outside the gene matches: 5. Per the germline V gene, CDR1 is SEHNR and CDR2 is FQNEAQ (reference sequence). In nucleotides, the CDR3 is TGTGCCAGCAGCTTAATACAGGGGGATGACACTGAAGCTTTCTTT. It specifies CASSLIQGDDTEAFF.

The chain is built from TRBV11-2 and TRBJ1-1, with 7 bases identical to TRBD1. The V gene's germline CDR1 is SGHAT and CDR2 FQNNGV. The CDR3 totals 14 residues. V gave up 5 bases and J gave up 4 bases; unmatched junction bases: 7. In DNA, the CDR3 is TGTGCCAGCAGCCCTGACAGGGCGGCCACTGAAGCTTTCTTT. It translates to CASSPDRAATEAFF.